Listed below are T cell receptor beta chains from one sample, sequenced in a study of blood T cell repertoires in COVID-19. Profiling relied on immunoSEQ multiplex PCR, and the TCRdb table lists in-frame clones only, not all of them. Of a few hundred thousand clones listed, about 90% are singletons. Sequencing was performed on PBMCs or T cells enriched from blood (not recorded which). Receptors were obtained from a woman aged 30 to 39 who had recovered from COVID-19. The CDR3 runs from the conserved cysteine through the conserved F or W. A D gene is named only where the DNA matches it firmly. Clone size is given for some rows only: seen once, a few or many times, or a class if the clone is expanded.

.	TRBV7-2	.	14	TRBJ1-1	CASSSYASSTEAFF	TGTGCCAGCAGCTCGTACGCTAGTTCGACTGAAGCTTTCTTT
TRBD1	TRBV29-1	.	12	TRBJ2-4	CSGTGTENIQYF	TGCAGCGGTACCGGGACAGAAAACATTCAGTACTTC
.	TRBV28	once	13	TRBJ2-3	CASSLGRTDTQYF	TGTGCCAGCAGTTTAGGGAGAACAGATACGCAGTATTTT
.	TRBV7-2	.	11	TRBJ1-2	CASSLGGWYTF	TGTGCCAGCAGCTTAGGCGGGTGGTACACCTTC
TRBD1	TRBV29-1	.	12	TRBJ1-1	CSANDRDTEAFF	TGCAGCGCTAATGACAGGGACACTGAAGCTTTCTTT
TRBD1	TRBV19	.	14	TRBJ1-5	CASLDRDRRQPQHF	TGTGCCAGCCTAGACAGGGATCGGCGTCAGCCCCAGCATTTT
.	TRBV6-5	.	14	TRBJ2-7	CASSYAASSYEQYF	TGTGCCAGCAGTTACGCGGCGAGCTCCTACGAGCAGTACTTC
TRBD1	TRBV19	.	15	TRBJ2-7	CASSPRDRGLAEQYF	TGTGCCAGTAGCCCGCGGGACAGGGGGCTAGCCGAGCAGTACTTC
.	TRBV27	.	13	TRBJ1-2	CASRDYGGYGYTF	TGTGCCAGCAGGGATTACGGCGGCTATGGCTACACCTTC
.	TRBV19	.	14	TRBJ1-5	CASSIKTLRGPQHF	TGTGCCAGTAGTATAAAGACACTAAGGGGGCCCCAGCATTTT
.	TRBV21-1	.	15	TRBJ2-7	CASSKVPQGTNEQYF	TGTGCCAGCAGCAAAGTCCCACAGGGAACCAACGAGCAGTACTTC
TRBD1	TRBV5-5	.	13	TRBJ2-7	CASSPGQGNEQYF	TGTGCCAGCAGCCCGGGACAGGGGAACGAGCAGTACTTC
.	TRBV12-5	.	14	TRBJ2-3	CASGFEGLTDTQYF	TGTGCTAGTGGTTTTGAGGGCCTGACAGATACGCAGTATTTT
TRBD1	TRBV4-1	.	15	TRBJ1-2	CASSTRDRELYGYTF	TGCGCCAGCAGCACCCGGGACAGGGAATTATATGGCTACACCTTC
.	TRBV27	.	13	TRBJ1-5	CASSLHPSEIQHF	TGTGCCAGCAGTTTGCACCCCAGTGAAATCCAGCATTTT
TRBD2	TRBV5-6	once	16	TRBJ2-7	CASSFWGAGVSYEQYF	TGTGCCAGCAGCTTCTGGGGAGCGGGAGTCTCCTACGAGCAGTACTTC